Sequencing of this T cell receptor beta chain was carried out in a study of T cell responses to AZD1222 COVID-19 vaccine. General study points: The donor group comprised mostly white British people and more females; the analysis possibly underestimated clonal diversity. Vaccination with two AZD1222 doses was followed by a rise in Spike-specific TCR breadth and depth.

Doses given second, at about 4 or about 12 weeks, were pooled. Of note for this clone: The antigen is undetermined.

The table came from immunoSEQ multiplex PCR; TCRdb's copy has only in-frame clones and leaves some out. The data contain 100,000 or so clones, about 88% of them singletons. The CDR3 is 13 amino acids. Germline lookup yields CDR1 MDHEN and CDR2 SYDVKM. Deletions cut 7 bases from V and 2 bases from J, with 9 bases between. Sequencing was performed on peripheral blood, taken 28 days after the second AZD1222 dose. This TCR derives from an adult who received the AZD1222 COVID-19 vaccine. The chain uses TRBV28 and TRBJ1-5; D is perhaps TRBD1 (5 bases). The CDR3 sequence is CASKTVGNQPQHF. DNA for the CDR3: TGTGCCAGCAAGACAGTTGGCAATCAGCCCCAGCATTTT.